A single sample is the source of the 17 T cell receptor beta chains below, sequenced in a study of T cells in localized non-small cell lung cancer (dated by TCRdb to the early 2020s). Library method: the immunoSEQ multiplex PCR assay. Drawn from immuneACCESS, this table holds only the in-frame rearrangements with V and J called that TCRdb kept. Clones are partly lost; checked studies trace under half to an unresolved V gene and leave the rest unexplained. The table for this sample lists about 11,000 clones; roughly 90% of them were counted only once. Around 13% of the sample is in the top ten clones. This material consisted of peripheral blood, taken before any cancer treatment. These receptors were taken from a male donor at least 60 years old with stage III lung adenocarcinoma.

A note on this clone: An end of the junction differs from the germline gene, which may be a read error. The CDR3 loop reads CASNLEGTGFTGELFF. The CDR3 DNA is TGTGCCAGCAACTTAGAGGGGACAGGATTCACCGGGGAGCTGTTTTTT. The gene calls are TRBV7-6 and TRBJ2-2, with 8 bases lining up with TRBD1. The CDR3 runs to 16 residues. Germline CDR1 SGHVS, CDR2 FNYEAQ.

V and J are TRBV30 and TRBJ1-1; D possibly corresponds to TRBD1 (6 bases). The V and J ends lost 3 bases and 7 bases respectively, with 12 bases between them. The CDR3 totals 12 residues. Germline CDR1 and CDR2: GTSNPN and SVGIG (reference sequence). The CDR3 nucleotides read TGTGCCTGGAGGAGGACAGCTCGTGAAGCTTTCTTT. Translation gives CAWRRTAREAFF.

DNA for the CDR3: TGTGCCAGCAGCGTAGCGAGCGGGACAGCCTACGAGCAGTACTTC. It translates to CASSVASGTAYEQYF. This chain connects TRBV9 to TRBJ2-5; D might be TRBD1 or TRBD2, each matching 7 bases. The DNA end favors TRBJ2-7, so the J call may be wrong. This CDR3 comprises 15 residues. Germline CDR1 SGDLS, CDR2 YYNGEE.

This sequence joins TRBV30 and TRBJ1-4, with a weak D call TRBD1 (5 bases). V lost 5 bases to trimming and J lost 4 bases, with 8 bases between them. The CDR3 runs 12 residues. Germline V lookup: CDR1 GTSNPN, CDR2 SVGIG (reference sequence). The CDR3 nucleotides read TGTGCCTGGGACAGAAATAATGAAAAACTGTTTTTT. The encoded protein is CAWDRNNEKLFF.

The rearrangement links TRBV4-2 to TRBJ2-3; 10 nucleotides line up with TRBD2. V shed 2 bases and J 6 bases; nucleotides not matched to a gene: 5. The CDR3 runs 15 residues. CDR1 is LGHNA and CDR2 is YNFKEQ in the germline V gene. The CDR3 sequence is CASSQLAGVRDTQYF. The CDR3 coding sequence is TGTGCCAGCAGCCAACTAGCGGGAGTCCGGGATACGCAGTATTTT.

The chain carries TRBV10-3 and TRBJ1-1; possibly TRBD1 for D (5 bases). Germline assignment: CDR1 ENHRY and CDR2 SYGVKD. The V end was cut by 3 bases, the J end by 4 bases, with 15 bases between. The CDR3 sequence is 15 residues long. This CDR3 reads CAISERGRSSTEAFF. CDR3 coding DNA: TGTGCCATCAGTGAAAGGGGAAGGAGCAGCACTGAAGCTTTCTTT.

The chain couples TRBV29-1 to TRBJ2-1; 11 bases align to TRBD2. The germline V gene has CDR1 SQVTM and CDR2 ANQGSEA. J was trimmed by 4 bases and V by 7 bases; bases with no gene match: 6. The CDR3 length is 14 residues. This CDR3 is CSDSSSGGYNEQFF. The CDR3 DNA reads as TGCAGCGATAGCTCTAGCGGGGGGTACAATGAGCAGTTCTTC.

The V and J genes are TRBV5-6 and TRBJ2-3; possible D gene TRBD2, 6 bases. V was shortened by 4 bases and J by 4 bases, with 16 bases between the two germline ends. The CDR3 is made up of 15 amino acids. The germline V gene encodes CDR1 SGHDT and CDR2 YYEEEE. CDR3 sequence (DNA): TGTGCCAGCAGCCAGACTAGGCATAAGTCAGATACGCAGTATTTT. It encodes CASSQTRHKSDTQYF.

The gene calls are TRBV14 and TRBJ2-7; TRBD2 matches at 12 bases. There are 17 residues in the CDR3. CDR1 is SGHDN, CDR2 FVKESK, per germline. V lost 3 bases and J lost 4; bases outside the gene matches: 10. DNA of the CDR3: TGTGCCAGCAGCCAGACTAGCGGGAGCCGCGGGAAATACGAGCAGTACTTC. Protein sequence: CASSQTSGSRGKYEQYF.

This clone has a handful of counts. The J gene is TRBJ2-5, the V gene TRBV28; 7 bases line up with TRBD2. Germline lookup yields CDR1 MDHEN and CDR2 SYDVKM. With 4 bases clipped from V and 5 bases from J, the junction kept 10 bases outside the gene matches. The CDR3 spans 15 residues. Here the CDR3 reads CASSSGGSKGETQYF. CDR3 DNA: TGTGCCAGCAGTTCCGGCGGGAGCAAAGGGGAGACCCAGTACTTC. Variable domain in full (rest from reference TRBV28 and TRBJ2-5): DVKVTQSSRYLVKRTGEKVFLECVQDMDHENMFWYRQDPGLGLRLIYFSYDVKMKEKGDIPEGYSVSREKKERFSLILESASTNQTSMYLCASSSGGSKGETQYFGPGTRLLVL.

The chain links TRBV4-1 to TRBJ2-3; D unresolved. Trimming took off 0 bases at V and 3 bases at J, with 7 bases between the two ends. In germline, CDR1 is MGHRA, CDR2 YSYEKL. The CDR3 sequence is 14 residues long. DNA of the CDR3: TGCGCCAGCAGCCAAGACCTCGCAACAGATACGCAGTATTTT. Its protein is CASSQDLATDTQYF.

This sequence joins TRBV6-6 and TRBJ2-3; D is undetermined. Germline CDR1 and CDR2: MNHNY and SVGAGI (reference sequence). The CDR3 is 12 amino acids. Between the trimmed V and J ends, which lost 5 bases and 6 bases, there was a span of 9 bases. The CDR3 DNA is TGTGCCAGCAGTCGGCTAGGGGATACGCAGTATTTT. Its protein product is CASSRLGDTQYF.

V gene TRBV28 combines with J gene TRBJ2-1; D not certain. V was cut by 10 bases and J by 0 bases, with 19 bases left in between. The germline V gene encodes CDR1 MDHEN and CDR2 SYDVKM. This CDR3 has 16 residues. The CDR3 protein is CATFGLQPSSYNEQFF. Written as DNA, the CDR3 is TGTGCCACCTTTGGATTGCAGCCGAGCTCCTACAATGAGCAGTTCTTC.

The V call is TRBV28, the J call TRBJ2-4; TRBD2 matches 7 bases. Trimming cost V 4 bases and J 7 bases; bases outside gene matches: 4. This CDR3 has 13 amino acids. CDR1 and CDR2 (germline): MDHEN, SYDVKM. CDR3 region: CASSSGGPNIQYF. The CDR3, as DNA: TGTGCCAGCAGTTCGGGAGGCCCGAACATTCAGTACTTC.

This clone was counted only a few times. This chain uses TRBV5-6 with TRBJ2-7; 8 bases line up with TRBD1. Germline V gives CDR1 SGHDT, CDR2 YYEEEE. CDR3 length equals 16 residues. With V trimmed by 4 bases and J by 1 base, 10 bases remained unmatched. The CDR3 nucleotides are TGTGCCAGCAGCCCAGCCGGACAGGGAAAATCCTACGAGCAGTACTTC. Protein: CASSPAGQGKSYEQYF.

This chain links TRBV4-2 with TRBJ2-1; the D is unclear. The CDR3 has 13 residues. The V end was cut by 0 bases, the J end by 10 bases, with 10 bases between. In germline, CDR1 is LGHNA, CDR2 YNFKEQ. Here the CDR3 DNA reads TGTGCCAGCAGCCAAGAAAGGGCGTGGGAGCAGTTCTTC. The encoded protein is CASSQERAWEQFF.

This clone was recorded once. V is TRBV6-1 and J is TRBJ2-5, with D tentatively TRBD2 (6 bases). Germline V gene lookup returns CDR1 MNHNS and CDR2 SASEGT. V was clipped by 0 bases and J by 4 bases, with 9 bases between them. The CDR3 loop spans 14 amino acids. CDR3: CASSEAQGGETQYF. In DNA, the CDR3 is TGTGCCAGCAGTGAAGCGCAGGGAGGAGAGACCCAGTACTTC.